The 13 T cell receptor beta chains reported below all come from one sample, sequenced in a study of PD-1 blockade in mismatch repair-deficient tumors. Only in-frame clones appear in the TCRdb table, and some are missing; sequencing was by immunoSEQ multiplex PCR. The repertoire includes 100,000 to 150,000 clones, 85% to 90% of them detected once, and roughly 13% sits in the top ten. The sequencing used peripheral blood, collected 44 weeks after starting pembrolizumab. The origin of the receptors is an adult with mismatch repair-deficient cancer.

The chain couples TRBV11-3 to TRBJ2-7; D possibly corresponds to TRBD1 (7 bases). Trimming removed 2 bases at V and 4 bases at J, with 12 bases between. The CDR3 loop spans 14 amino acids. From germline, CDR1 is SGHNT and CDR2 YENEEA. CDR3 sequence (DNA): TGTGCCAGCAGCTTACTGCCAGGGGGGTACGAGCAGTACTTC. Protein sequence: CASSLLPGGYEQYF.

The rearrangement links TRBV5-6 to TRBJ2-7; D could derive from TRBD1 or TRBD2 (5 bases each). The germline gives CDR1 SGHDT, CDR2 YYEEEE. This CDR3 comprises 15 residues. V lost 4 bases and J lost 3, with 17 bases in between. CDR3 bases: TGTGCCAGCAGCCTCTCACCGGGGACCTTCTACGAGCAGTACTTC. As protein: CASSLSPGTFYEQYF.

CDR3 sequence (DNA): TGTGCCAGCAGCCAAGCGCCTCAAGACAGAGACCCTGGAAACACCATATATTTT. Residues: CASSQAPQDRDPGNTIYF. This chain links TRBV14 with TRBJ1-3, with D possibly TRBD1 on 5 matching bases. Germline CDR1 and CDR2: SGHDN and FVKESK. V dropped 1 base and J dropped 2 bases, with 18 bases sitting between them. This CDR3 contains 18 residues.

The chain uses TRBV9 and TRBJ1-4; a possible D gene is TRBD1 (5 bases). CDR1 and CDR2 (germline): SGDLS, YYNGEE. V dropped 0 bases and J dropped 10 bases, with 7 bases sitting between them. There are 12 residues in the CDR3. CDR3 DNA: TGTGCCAGCAGCGTAGTTGGGGGAAAACTGTTTTTT. It is translated as CASSVVGGKLFF.

The chain uses TRBV21-1 and TRBJ2-3. TRBV21-1 is a recognized pseudogene. CDR3 length: 11 amino acids. CDR3 sequence (DNA): TGTGCCAGCAGCAAAGCAGATACGCAGTATTTT. Its protein product is CASSKADTQYF.

The V gene is TRBV15, the J gene TRBJ2-7, with D perhaps matching TRBD1 (6 bases). CDR3 length: 15 amino acids. From germline, CDR1 is LNHNV and CDR2 YYDKDF (reference sequence). The ends were cut back, 5 bases at V and 3 bases at J, with 17 bases in the middle. As DNA, the CDR3 is TGTGCCACCAGCGCCCCATCGGCAGGGGTCTACGAGCAGTACTTC. This codes for CATSAPSAGVYEQYF.

This clone was observed a few times. This sample also contains other DNA sequences that code for the same CDR3. This chain links TRBV7-8 with TRBJ2-1; D is possibly TRBD2 (5 bases). The CDR3 length is 13 residues. Trimming shortened V by 5 bases and J by 8 bases, and 13 bases separated the two germline ends. Looked up from germline, CDR1 is SGHVS and CDR2 is FQNEAQ. The CDR3 DNA is TGTGCCAGCAGCCCTCCTAGGCGGGATGAGCAGTTCTTC. Encoded protein: CASSPPRRDEQFF.

This sequence joins TRBV6-4 and TRBJ2-3, with TRBD2 as a possible D gene (6 bases). V was shortened by 0 bases and J by 14 bases, with 9 bases between the two germline ends. Looked up from germline, CDR1 is MRHNA and CDR2 is SNTAGT. The CDR3 length is 11 residues. The CDR3 spells CASSDSGLLYF. The CDR3 DNA reads as TGTGCCAGCAGTGACTCGGGACTTCTGTATTTT.

This clone appeared a few times. The rearrangement links TRBV11-2 to TRBJ2-7, with D uncertain. CDR1 is SGHAT, CDR2 FQNNGV, per germline. V shed 2 bases and J shed 4 bases, with 3 bases lying between them. This CDR3 spans 11 amino acids. The CDR3 loop is CASSLNYEQYF. The CDR3 DNA reads TGTGCCAGCAGCTTAAATTACGAGCAGTACTTC.

The V gene is TRBV19, the J gene TRBJ1-3, with D tentatively TRBD1 (5 bases). Germline CDR1 and CDR2: LNHDA and SQIVND (reference sequence). V dropped 5 bases and J dropped 0 bases, with 11 bases sitting between them. The CDR3 length is 15 residues. Here the CDR3 reads CASSPTVSSGNTIYF. Here the CDR3 DNA reads TGTGCCAGTAGTCCGACAGTAAGCTCTGGAAACACCATATATTTT.

A single count supports this clone. Relative to the germline gene, one junction end is altered; a read error may explain this. This chain joins TRBV6-5 and TRBJ2-7, with D perhaps TRBD1 (6 bases). Germline values: CDR1 MNHEY, CDR2 SVGAGI. The CDR3 spans 13 residues. For the CDR3, the DNA is TGTGCCAGCAGCGACGGACAGCCCTACGAGCGGTACTTC. Its translation is CASSDGQPYERYF.

The rearrangement joins TRBV4-1 to TRBJ2-1; 9 bases are a match to TRBD2. The CDR3 spans 16 residues. Germline trimming cut 7 bases from V and 3 bases from J; bases unmatched to any gene: 10. The germline V gene has CDR1 MGHRA and CDR2 YSYEKL. The CDR3 DNA sequence: TGCGCCAGCACACGGCGGGAGGGCCAGCTCTACAATGAGCAGTTCTTC. Its protein is CASTRREGQLYNEQFF.

This chain joins TRBV25-1 and TRBJ2-1; 13 bases fit TRBD2. CDR1 and CDR2 (germline): MGHDK, SYGVNS. The CDR3 runs to 14 residues. V was pared by 4 bases and J by 6 bases, with 0 bases of the junction left unmatched. This CDR3 reads CASSGLAGGNEQFF. CDR3 coding DNA: TGTGCCAGCAGTGGACTAGCGGGAGGCAATGAGCAGTTCTTC.